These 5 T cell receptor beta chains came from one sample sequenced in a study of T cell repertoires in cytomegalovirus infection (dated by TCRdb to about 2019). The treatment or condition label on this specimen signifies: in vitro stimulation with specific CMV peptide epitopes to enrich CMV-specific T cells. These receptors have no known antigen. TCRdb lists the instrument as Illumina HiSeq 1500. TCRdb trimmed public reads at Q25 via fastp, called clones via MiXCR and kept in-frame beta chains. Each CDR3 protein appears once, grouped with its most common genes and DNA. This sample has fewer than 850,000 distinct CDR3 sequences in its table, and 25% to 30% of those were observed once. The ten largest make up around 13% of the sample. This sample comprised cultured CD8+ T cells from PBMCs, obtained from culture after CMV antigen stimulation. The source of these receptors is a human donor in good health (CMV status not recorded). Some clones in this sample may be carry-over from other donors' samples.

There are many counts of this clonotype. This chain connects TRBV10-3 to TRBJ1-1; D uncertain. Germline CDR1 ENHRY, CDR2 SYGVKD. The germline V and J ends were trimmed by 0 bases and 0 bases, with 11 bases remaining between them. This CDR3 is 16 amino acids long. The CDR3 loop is CAISESRNRVNTEAFF. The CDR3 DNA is TGTGCCATCAGTGAGTCGAGGAACAGAGTGAACACTGAAGCTTTCTTT.

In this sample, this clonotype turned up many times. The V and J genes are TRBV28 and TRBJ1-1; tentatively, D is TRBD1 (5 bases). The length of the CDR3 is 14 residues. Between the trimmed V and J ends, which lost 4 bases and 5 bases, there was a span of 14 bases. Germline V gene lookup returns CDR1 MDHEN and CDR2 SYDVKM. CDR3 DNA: TGTGCCAGCAGTTCCCCCGCCGGGGCTACTGAAGCTTTCTTT. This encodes CASSSPAGATEAFF.

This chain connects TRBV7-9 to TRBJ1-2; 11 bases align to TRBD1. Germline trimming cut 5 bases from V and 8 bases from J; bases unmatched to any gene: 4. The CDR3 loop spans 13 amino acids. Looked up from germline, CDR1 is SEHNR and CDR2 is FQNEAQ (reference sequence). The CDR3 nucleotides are TGTGCCAGCAGCCCGGACAGGGGGCTCGGCTACACCTTC. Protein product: CASSPDRGLGYTF.

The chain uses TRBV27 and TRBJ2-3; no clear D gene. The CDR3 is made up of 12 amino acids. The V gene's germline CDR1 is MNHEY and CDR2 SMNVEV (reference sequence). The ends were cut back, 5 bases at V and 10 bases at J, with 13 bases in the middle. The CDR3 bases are TGTGCCAGCAGTGTCCTAATAGGCGCGCAGTATTTT. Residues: CASSVLIGAQYF.

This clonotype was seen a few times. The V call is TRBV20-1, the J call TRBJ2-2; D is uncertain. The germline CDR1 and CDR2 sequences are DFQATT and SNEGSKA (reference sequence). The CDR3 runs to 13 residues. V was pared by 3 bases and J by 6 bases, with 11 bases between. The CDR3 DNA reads TGCAGTGCTAGGGCACGGGTATCCGGGGAGCTGTTTTTT. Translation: CSARARVSGELFF.